This TCR beta chain was profiled in a study of OX40 agonist ivuxolimab in advanced cancers. The CDR3 totals 14 residues. V was clipped by 3 bases and J by 2 bases, with 12 bases between them. Germline CDR1 SGHNT, CDR2 YYREEE (reference sequence). This clone was counted once. Repertoires were generated with immunoSEQ multiplex PCR, while TCRdb's copy carries only in-frame clones and drops some. The repertoire holds about 82,000 clones, with 80% to 95% as singletons. The chain links TRBV5-4 to TRBJ2-7; unclear D gene. The clonotype comes from an adult with an advanced solid tumor such as melanoma, head and neck, liver or kidney cancer. This specimen consisted of CD4+ or CD8+ T cells sorted from blood, obtained in a trial of the OX40 agonist ivuxolimab. The CDR3 is CASSSPNEAYEQYF. CDR3 in DNA: TGTGCCAGCAGCTCCCCGAACGAGGCCTACGAGCAGTACTTC. The whole variable domain, remainder taken from reference TRBV5-4 and TRBJ2-7, is ETGVTQSPTHLIKTRGQQVTLRCSSQSGHNTVSWYQQALGQGPQFIFQYYREEENGRGNFPPRFSGLQFPNYSSELNVNALELDDSALYLCASSSPNEAYEQYFGPGTRLTVT.